This T cell receptor (beta chain) derives from a study of ipilimumab plus nivolumab after autologous stem cell transplantation. Dosing: nivolumab 3 mg/kg IV, weeks 1, 4, 7, 10, then every two weeks to week 26. Repertoires were generated with immunoSEQ multiplex PCR, while TCRdb's copy carries only in-frame clones and drops some. The data contain roughly 86,000 clones, under 85% of them singletons. As for this clone: No antigen is known for it.

V lost 0 bases, J lost 6 bases, and 12 bases lay in between. Looked up from germline, CDR1 is SGHNT and CDR2 is YYREEE (reference sequence). CDR3 size: 14 residues. Broader study findings: The authors say TCR, Treg and microbiome findings warrant further study.

This sample comprised PBMCs, obtained in a trial of ipilimumab plus nivolumab as post-transplant consolidation. This TCR was sampled from a male donor with diffuse large B-cell lymphoma. The rearrangement joins TRBV5-4 to TRBJ1-2; a weak D match, TRBD1 (6 bases). CDR3 bases: TGTGCCAGCAGCTTGGGCACTACAGGGAATGGCTACACCTTC. Translated: CASSLGTTGNGYTF.